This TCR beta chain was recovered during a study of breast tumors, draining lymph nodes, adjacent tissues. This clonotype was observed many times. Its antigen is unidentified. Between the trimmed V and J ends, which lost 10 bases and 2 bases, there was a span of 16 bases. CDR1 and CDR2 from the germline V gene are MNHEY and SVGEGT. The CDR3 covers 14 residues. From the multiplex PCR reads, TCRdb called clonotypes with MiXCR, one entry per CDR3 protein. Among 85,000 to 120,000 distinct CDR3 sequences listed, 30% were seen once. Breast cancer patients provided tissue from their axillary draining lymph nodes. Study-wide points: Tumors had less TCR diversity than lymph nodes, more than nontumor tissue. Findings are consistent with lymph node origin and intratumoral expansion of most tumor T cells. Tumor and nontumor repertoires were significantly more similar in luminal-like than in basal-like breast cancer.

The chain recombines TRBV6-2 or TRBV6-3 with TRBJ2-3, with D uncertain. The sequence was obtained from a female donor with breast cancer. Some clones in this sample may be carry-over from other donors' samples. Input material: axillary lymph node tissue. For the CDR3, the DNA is TGTGCCACCCGGCTCGACGGTGTCACAGATACGCAGTATTTT. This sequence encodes CATRLDGVTDTQYF.